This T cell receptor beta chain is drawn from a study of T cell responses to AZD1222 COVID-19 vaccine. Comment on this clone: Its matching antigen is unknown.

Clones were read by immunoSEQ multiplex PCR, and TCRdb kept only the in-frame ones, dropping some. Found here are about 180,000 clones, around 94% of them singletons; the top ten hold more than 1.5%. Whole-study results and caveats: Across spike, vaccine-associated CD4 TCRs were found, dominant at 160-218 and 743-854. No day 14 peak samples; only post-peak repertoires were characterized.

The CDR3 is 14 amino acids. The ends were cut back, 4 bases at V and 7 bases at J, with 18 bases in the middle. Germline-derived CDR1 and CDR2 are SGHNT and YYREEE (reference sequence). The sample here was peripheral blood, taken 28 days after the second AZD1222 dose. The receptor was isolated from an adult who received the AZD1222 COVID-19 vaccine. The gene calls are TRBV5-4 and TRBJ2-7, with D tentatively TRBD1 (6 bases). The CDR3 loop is CASSDRVGAWEQYF. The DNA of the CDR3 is TGTGCCAGCAGCGATAGGGTGGGGGCCTGGGAGCAGTACTTC.